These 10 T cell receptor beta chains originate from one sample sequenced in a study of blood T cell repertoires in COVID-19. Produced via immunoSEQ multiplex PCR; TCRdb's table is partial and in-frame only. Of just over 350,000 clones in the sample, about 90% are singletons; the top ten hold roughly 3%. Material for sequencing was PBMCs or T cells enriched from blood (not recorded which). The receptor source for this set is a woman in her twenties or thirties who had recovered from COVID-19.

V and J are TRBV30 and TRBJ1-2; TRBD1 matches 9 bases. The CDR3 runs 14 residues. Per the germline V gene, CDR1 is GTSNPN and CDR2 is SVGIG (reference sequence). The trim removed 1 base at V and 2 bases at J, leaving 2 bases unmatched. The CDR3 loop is CAWSGGQGNYGYTF. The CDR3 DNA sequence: TGTGCCTGGAGTGGCGGACAGGGGAACTATGGCTACACCTTC. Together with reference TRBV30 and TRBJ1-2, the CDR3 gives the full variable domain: SQTIHQWPATLVQPVGSPLSLECTVEGTSNPNLYWYRQAAGRGLQLLFYSVGIGQISSEVPQNLSASRPQDRQFILSSKKLLLSDSGFYLCAWSGGQGNYGYTFGSGTRLTVV.

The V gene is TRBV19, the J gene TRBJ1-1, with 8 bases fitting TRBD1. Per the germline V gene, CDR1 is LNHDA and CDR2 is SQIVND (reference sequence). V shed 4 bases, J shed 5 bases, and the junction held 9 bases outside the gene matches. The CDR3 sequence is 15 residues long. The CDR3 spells CASSKFQGANTEAFF. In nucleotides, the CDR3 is TGTGCCAGTAGTAAGTTCCAGGGGGCCAATACTGAAGCTTTCTTT.

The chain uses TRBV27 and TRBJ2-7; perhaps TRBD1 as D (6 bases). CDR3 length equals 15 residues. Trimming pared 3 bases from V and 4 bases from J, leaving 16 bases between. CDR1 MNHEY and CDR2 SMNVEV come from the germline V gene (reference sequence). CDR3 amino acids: CASSFTGRRNYEQYF. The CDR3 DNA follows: TGTGCCAGCAGTTTCACAGGGCGCCGAAATTACGAGCAGTACTTC.

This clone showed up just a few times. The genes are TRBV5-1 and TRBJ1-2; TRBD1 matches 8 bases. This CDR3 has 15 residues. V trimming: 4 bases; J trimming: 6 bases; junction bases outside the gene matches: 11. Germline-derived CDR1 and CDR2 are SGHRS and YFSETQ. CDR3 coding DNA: TGCGCCAGCAGCGCGATTCCTGACAGGGGAAATGGCTACACCTTC. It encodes CASSAIPDRGNGYTF.

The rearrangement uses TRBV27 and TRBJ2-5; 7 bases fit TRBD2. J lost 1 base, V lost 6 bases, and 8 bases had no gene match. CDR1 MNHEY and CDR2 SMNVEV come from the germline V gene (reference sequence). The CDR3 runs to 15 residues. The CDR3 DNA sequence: TGTGCCAGCAGCGGGTCCGCGGGAGCCCAAGAGACCCAGTACTTC. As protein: CASSGSAGAQETQYF.

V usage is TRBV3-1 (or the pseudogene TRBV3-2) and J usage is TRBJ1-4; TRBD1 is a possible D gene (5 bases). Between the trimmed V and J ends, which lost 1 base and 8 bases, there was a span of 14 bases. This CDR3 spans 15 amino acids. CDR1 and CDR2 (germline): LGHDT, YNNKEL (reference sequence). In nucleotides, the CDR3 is TGTGCCAGCAGCCAAGCGGGAGGGGCAGGGGAAAAACTGTTTTTT. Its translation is CASSQAGGAGEKLFF.

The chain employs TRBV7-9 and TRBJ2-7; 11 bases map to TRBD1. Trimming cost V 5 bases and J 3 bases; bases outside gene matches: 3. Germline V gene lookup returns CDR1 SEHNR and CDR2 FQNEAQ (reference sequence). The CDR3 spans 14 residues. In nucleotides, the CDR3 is TGTGCCAGCAGCGGAGGGACAGGGGGCTACGAGCAGTACTTC. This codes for CASSGGTGGYEQYF.

The CDR3 loop reads CASSDEPGQINGYTF. The CDR3 nucleotides read TGTGCCAGCAGTGACGAACCGGGACAGATAAATGGCTACACCTTC. The chain joins TRBV6-4 to TRBJ1-2; TRBD1 matches at 7 bases. Germline CDR1 and CDR2: MRHNA and SNTAGT. V dropped 2 bases and J dropped 6; count of bases not matched to a gene: 9. The CDR3 covers 15 residues.

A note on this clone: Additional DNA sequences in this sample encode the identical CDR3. The CDR3 loop reads CASSPGRDQPQHF. CDR3 DNA sequence: TGTGCCAGCTCTCCGGGGAGGGATCAGCCCCAGCATTTT. The chain employs TRBV18 and TRBJ1-5; D is uncertain. CDR1 KGHSH and CDR2 LQKENI come from the germline V gene. The CDR3 loop spans 13 amino acids. The V end was cut by 6 bases, the J end by 5 bases, with 11 bases between.

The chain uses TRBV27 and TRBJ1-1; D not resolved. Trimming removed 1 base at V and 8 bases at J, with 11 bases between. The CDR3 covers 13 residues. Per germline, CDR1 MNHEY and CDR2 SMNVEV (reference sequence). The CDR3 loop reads CASSLFSQREAFF. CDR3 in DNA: TGTGCCAGCAGTTTATTTTCCCAGCGAGAAGCTTTCTTT.